Listed below are T cell receptor beta chains from one sample, sequenced in a study of blood T cell repertoires in COVID-19. Some clones are missing from TCRdb's copy, which holds only in-frame ones; the method was immunoSEQ multiplex PCR. Here the sample spans roughly 62,000 clones, roughly nine tenths being singletons. Sequenced input: peripheral blood. These TCRs come from a human donor with acute or convalescent COVID-19. The donor label of this sample is uncertain. Each CDR3 is given with its conserved first and last residue. The order of the fields is D gene, clone size, V gene, J gene, CDR3 protein, CDR3 DNA. D genes are given only for firm matches. Expanded clones are given a class, and other clones once, few, many or no size at all.

d_gene: NA
abundance: once
v_gene: TRBV15
j_gene: TRBJ1-4
CDR3aa: CATSRPKGGTRNEKLFF
CDR3nt: TGTGCCACCAGCAGACCTAAGGGAGGGACACGGAATGAAAAACTGTTTTTT

d_gene: TRBD2
abundance: NA
v_gene: TRBV5-4
j_gene: TRBJ2-2
CDR3aa: CASSLGGREGVTGELFF
CDR3nt: TGTGCCAGCAGCTTAGGTGGGCGGGAGGGTGTCACCGGGGAGCTGTTTTTT

d_gene: NA
abundance: NA
v_gene: TRBV15
j_gene: TRBJ1-3
CDR3aa: CATSNDYLSGNTIYF
CDR3nt: TGTGCCACCAGCAACGACTACCTCTCTGGAAACACCATATATTTT

d_gene: TRBD1
abundance: NA
v_gene: TRBV5-6
j_gene: TRBJ2-2
CDR3aa: CASRPDRGRTGELFF
CDR3nt: TGTGCCAGCAGACCTGACAGGGGGAGAACCGGGGAGCTGTTTTTT

d_gene: NA
abundance: NA
v_gene: TRBV7-8
j_gene: TRBJ1-5
CDR3aa: CASSLPGFQPQHF
CDR3nt: TGTGCCAGCAGCTTACCAGGTTTCCAGCCCCAGCATTTT

d_gene: TRBD1
abundance: once
v_gene: TRBV11-3
j_gene: TRBJ1-2
CDR3aa: CASSLSTGGFGYTF
CDR3nt: TGTGCCAGCAGCTTATCGACAGGGGGCTTTGGCTACACCTTC

d_gene: NA
abundance: once
v_gene: TRBV4-2
j_gene: TRBJ2-7
CDR3aa: CASSQAYGAYEQYF
CDR3nt: TGTGCCAGCAGCCAAGCCTACGGGGCCTACGAGCAGTACTTC

d_gene: NA
abundance: NA
v_gene: TRBV6-2/TRBV6-3
j_gene: TRBJ1-1
CDR3aa: CASSYGGAANTEAFF
CDR3nt: TGTGCCAGCAGTTACGGGGGCGCAGCGAACACTGAAGCTTTCTTT

d_gene: NA
abundance: NA
v_gene: TRBV19
j_gene: TRBJ1-2
CDR3aa: CASRREVLSGYTF
CDR3nt: TGTGCCAGTAGGAGGGAGGTTTTAAGTGGCTACACCTTC

d_gene: NA
abundance: NA
v_gene: TRBV7-3
j_gene: TRBJ2-7
CDR3aa: CASSFPGEEQYF
CDR3nt: TGTGCCAGCAGCTTCCCAGGCGAAGAGCAGTACTTC

d_gene: TRBD1
abundance: NA
v_gene: TRBV10-3
j_gene: TRBJ1-1
CDR3aa: CAISLGGGEVF
CDR3nt: TGTGCCATCAGTCTAGGGGGCGGGGAGGTCTTT

d_gene: NA
abundance: NA
v_gene: TRBV5-1
j_gene: TRBJ1-5
CDR3aa: CASSFDGNNQPQHF
CDR3nt: TGCGCCAGCAGCTTCGACGGGAACAATCAGCCCCAGCATTTT

d_gene: NA
abundance: NA
v_gene: TRBV5-5
j_gene: TRBJ2-3
CDR3aa: CASSPGRADTQYF
CDR3nt: TGTGCCAGCAGCCCCGGCCGGGCAGATACGCAGTATTTT

d_gene: TRBD2
abundance: NA
v_gene: TRBV5-1
j_gene: TRBJ2-1
CDR3aa: CASSSTSGNEQFF
CDR3nt: TGCGCCAGCAGCTCGACTAGCGGCAATGAGCAGTTCTTC

d_gene: NA
abundance: once
v_gene: TRBV15
j_gene: TRBJ1-2
CDR3aa: CATSRDVMGGNGYTF
CDR3nt: TGTGCCACCAGCAGAGATGTAATGGGGGGGAATGGCTACACCTTC

d_gene: TRBD1
abundance: once
v_gene: TRBV9
j_gene: TRBJ1-1
CDR3aa: CASSSQQGEYTEAFF
CDR3nt: TGTGCCAGCAGCTCCCAACAGGGGGAGTACACTGAAGCTTTCTTT

d_gene: TRBD1
abundance: NA
v_gene: TRBV28
j_gene: TRBJ1-3
CDR3aa: CASSFADRGYTIYF
CDR3nt: TGTGCCAGCAGTTTCGCCGACAGGGGGTACACCATATATTTT

d_gene: NA
abundance: NA
v_gene: TRBV2
j_gene: TRBJ2-3
CDR3aa: CASSEIADTQYF
CDR3nt: TGTGCCAGCAGTGAAATCGCAGATACGCAGTATTTT

d_gene: NA
abundance: NA
v_gene: TRBV29-1
j_gene: TRBJ1-2
CDR3aa: CSVDESHGGYTF
CDR3nt: TGCAGCGTTGATGAGAGTCACGGTGGCTACACCTTC

d_gene: TRBD1
abundance: NA
v_gene: TRBV5-6
j_gene: TRBJ2-1
CDR3aa: CASSLSGQEYNEQFF
CDR3nt: TGTGCCAGCAGCTTGTCGGGACAGGAGTACAATGAGCAGTTCTTC

d_gene: NA
abundance: NA
v_gene: TRBV5-1
j_gene: TRBJ2-1
CDR3aa: CASSSGDYNEQFF
CDR3nt: TGCGCCAGCAGCTCGGGGGACTACAATGAGCAGTTCTTC

d_gene: NA
abundance: NA
v_gene: TRBV5-1
j_gene: TRBJ2-1
CDR3aa: CASSLRRGSEQFF
CDR3nt: TGCGCCAGCAGCCTACGCCGTGGGAGTGAGCAGTTCTTC

d_gene: NA
abundance: NA
v_gene: TRBV24-1
j_gene: TRBJ2-7
CDR3aa: CATSDLGPVWYEQYF
CDR3nt: TGTGCCACCAGTGATTTGGGCCCCGTCTGGTACGAGCAGTACTTC

d_gene: TRBD1
abundance: NA
v_gene: TRBV19
j_gene: TRBJ1-5
CDR3aa: CASSIVGTGGNQPQHF
CDR3nt: TGTGCCAGTAGTATAGTAGGGACAGGGGGTAATCAGCCCCAGCATTTT

d_gene: TRBD1
abundance: NA
v_gene: TRBV6-5
j_gene: TRBJ1-5
CDR3aa: CASRAYRGRDQPQHF
CDR3nt: TGTGCCAGCAGAGCGTACAGGGGCCGAGATCAGCCCCAGCATTTT

d_gene: NA
abundance: NA
v_gene: TRBV4-2
j_gene: TRBJ2-1
CDR3aa: CASSQGSANSYNEQFF
CDR3nt: TGTGCCAGCAGCCAAGGATCTGCTAACTCCTACAATGAGCAGTTCTTC

d_gene: NA
abundance: NA
v_gene: TRBV6-1
j_gene: TRBJ2-1
CDR3aa: CASSDGAALYNEQFF
CDR3nt: TGTGCCAGCAGTGATGGGGCCGCTCTATACAATGAGCAGTTCTTC

d_gene: TRBD1
abundance: NA
v_gene: TRBV28
j_gene: TRBJ2-1
CDR3aa: CASHGSGTGSVEQFF
CDR3nt: TGTGCCAGTCACGGATCCGGGACAGGGAGCGTCGAGCAGTTCTTC

d_gene: NA
abundance: NA
v_gene: TRBV28
j_gene: TRBJ2-2
CDR3aa: CASSPPRGNTGELFF
CDR3nt: TGTGCCAGCTCTCCCCCCCGGGGGAACACCGGGGAGCTGTTTTTT

d_gene: NA
abundance: NA
v_gene: TRBV5-1
j_gene: TRBJ1-5
CDR3aa: CASSFGSGNQPQHF
CDR3nt: TGCGCCAGCAGCTTTGGGTCAGGTAATCAGCCCCAGCATTTT

d_gene: NA
abundance: NA
v_gene: TRBV28
j_gene: TRBJ1-5
CDR3aa: CASSLQGLGQNQPQHF
CDR3nt: TGTGCCAGCAGTTTGCAGGGTTTAGGGCAAAATCAGCCCCAGCATTTT

d_gene: TRBD1
abundance: NA
v_gene: TRBV19
j_gene: TRBJ2-5
CDR3aa: CASSQTGQETQYF
CDR3nt: TGTGCCAGTAGTCAGACAGGGCAAGAGACCCAGTACTTC

d_gene: NA
abundance: NA
v_gene: TRBV5-4
j_gene: TRBJ2-7
CDR3aa: CASTPSPGGSYEQYF
CDR3nt: TGTGCCAGCACCCCTAGTCCCGGAGGCTCCTACGAGCAGTACTTC

d_gene: TRBD1
abundance: NA
v_gene: TRBV10-3
j_gene: TRBJ1-2
CDR3aa: CAISEWGQVNYGYTF
CDR3nt: TGTGCCATCAGTGAGTGGGGACAGGTTAACTATGGCTACACCTTC

d_gene: TRBD1
abundance: NA
v_gene: TRBV18
j_gene: TRBJ2-2
CDR3aa: CASSGQGAVFGELFF
CDR3nt: TGTGCCAGCTCCGGACAGGGCGCCGTATTCGGGGAGCTGTTTTTT

d_gene: TRBD1
abundance: NA
v_gene: TRBV19
j_gene: TRBJ2-6
CDR3aa: CASSRDRAGANVLTF
CDR3nt: TGTGCCAGTAGTCGAGACAGGGCTGGGGCCAACGTCCTGACTTTC

d_gene: NA
abundance: NA
v_gene: TRBV27
j_gene: TRBJ1-5
CDR3aa: CASSVQGTNQPQHF
CDR3nt: TGTGCCAGCAGTGTTCAGGGGACAAATCAGCCCCAGCATTTT

d_gene: NA
abundance: few
v_gene: TRBV19
j_gene: TRBJ1-1
CDR3aa: CASSILPLGGQSEAFF
CDR3nt: TGTGCCAGTAGTATCCTACCCCTCGGGGGGCAGTCTGAAGCTTTCTTT

d_gene: NA
abundance: NA
v_gene: TRBV6-2/TRBV6-3
j_gene: TRBJ1-2
CDR3aa: CASSPPIYGYTF
CDR3nt: TGTGCCAGCAGCCCCCCCATCTATGGCTACACCTTC

d_gene: TRBD2
abundance: NA
v_gene: TRBV9
j_gene: TRBJ2-3
CDR3aa: CASSVGGLALTDTQYF
CDR3nt: TGTGCCAGCAGCGTAGGGGGACTAGCACTCACAGATACGCAGTATTTT

d_gene: NA
abundance: NA
v_gene: TRBV19
j_gene: TRBJ1-1
CDR3aa: CASTLGGGSTEAFF
CDR3nt: TGTGCCAGTACTCTAGGCGGCGGAAGCACTGAAGCTTTCTTT

d_gene: TRBD2
abundance: NA
v_gene: TRBV5-4
j_gene: TRBJ2-5
CDR3aa: CASSGGLGFQTQETQYF
CDR3nt: TGTGCCAGCAGCGGGGGACTAGGGTTCCAGACACAAGAGACCCAGTACTTC

d_gene: NA
abundance: once
v_gene: TRBV5-3
j_gene: TRBJ2-5
CDR3aa: CARSLPAEETQYF
CDR3nt: TGTGCCAGAAGCTTGCCCGCAGAAGAGACCCAGTACTTC

d_gene: TRBD2
abundance: NA
v_gene: TRBV12-3/TRBV12-4
j_gene: TRBJ2-7
CDR3aa: CASSFGTSYEQYF
CDR3nt: TGTGCCAGCAGTTTTGGGACTAGCTACGAGCAGTACTTC

d_gene: NA
abundance: once
v_gene: TRBV29-1
j_gene: TRBJ2-2
CDR3aa: CSVAGSSGTGELFF
CDR3nt: TGCAGCGTTGCCGGGTCAAGCGGGACCGGGGAGCTGTTTTTT